This is a list of T cell receptor beta chains from one sample in a study of brain T cells in children with intractable seizures. Produced via immunoSEQ multiplex PCR; TCRdb's table is partial and in-frame only. The table includes 300,000 to 400,000 clones, about 93% detected once. The specimen was peripheral blood, collected roughly 5 months after surgery. The receptor source for this set is a boy under three years old with tuberous sclerosis and intractable seizures. The CDR3 runs from the conserved cysteine through the conserved F or W. D genes are given only for firm matches. Expanded clones are given a class, and other clones once, few, many or no size at all.

v_gene	j_gene	d_gene	abundance	CDR3aa	CDR3nt
TRBV9	TRBJ2-3	TRBD1	-	CAGSVGQGTTDTQYF	TGTGCCGGCAGCGTTGGACAGGGCACCACAGATACGCAGTATTTT
TRBV11-2	TRBJ2-5	TRBD2	-	CASSLVGTSYQETQYF	TGTGCCAGCAGCTTAGTAGGGACTAGCTACCAAGAGACCCAGTACTTC
TRBV18	TRBJ1-6	-	-	CASSPIGSSNSPLHF	TGTGCCAGCTCACCAATTGGATCTAGCAATTCACCCCTCCACTTT
TRBV5-1	TRBJ2-5	-	-	CASSLEGGRKTQYF	TGCGCCAGCAGCTTGGAGGGGGGGCGAAAGACCCAGTACTTC
TRBV15	TRBJ1-2	TRBD1	once	CATSRTGDGGYTF	TGTGCCACCAGCAGAACAGGGGACGGTGGCTACACCTTC
TRBV7-9	TRBJ1-1	-	-	CASSQRRQNTEAFF	TGTGCCAGCAGCCAGAGACGACAGAACACTGAAGCTTTCTTT
TRBV5-1	TRBJ1-2	-	-	CASSLTTGVLYGYTF	TGCGCCAGCAGCTTGACAACGGGGGTCCTCTATGGCTACACCTTC
TRBV11-2	TRBJ1-5	TRBD1	few	CASSLGQGGNQPQHF	TGTGCCAGCAGCTTAGGACAGGGAGGCAATCAGCCCCAGCATTTT
TRBV6-5	TRBJ1-4	-	once	CASSKTQGRREKLFF	TGTGCCAGCAGTAAGACACAGGGAAGGAGGGAAAAACTGTTTTTT
TRBV12-3/TRBV12-4	TRBJ1-2	TRBD1	-	CASSFGQGWGYTF	TGTGCCAGCAGTTTTGGACAGGGTTGGGGCTACACCTTC
TRBV4-2	TRBJ2-2	TRBD1	-	CASSQKTGATGELFF	TGTGCCAGCAGCCAAAAGACAGGGGCCACCGGGGAGCTGTTTTTT
TRBV27	TRBJ2-3	-	-	CASSRTLTSTDTQYF	TGTGCCAGCAGTCGGACGTTAACTAGCACAGATACGCAGTATTTT
TRBV7-9	TRBJ2-1	TRBD2	-	CASSPYPRLAANEQFF	TGTGCCAGCAGTCCTTACCCGCGACTAGCGGCCAATGAGCAGTTCTTC
TRBV6-1	TRBJ2-1	-	-	CASSEQGWSNEQFF	TGTGCCAGCAGTGAACAGGGGTGGTCCAATGAGCAGTTCTTC
TRBV7-9	TRBJ2-3	-	-	CASSLGQGHTDTQYF	TGTGCCAGCAGCTTAGGTCAGGGGCACACAGATACGCAGTATTTT
TRBV12-5	TRBJ2-2	-	-	CASGLFPGTSNTGELFF	TGTGCTAGTGGTCTCTTTCCCGGGACGTCGAACACCGGGGAGCTGTTTTTT
TRBV5-6	TRBJ1-1	-	-	CASSLVRNMNTEAFF	TGTGCCAGCAGCTTGGTAAGGAATATGAACACTGAAGCTTTCTTT
TRBV6-5	TRBJ2-7	TRBD2	-	CASSYWGGEQYF	TGTGCCAGCAGTTACTGGGGGGGTGAGCAGTACTTC
TRBV6-1	TRBJ1-2	-	-	CASSEIGYTF	TGTGCCAGCAGTGAAATTGGCTACACCTTC
TRBV4-1	TRBJ2-3	TRBD2	-	CASSQGGASGRAGSDTQYF	TGCGCCAGCAGCCAAGGGGGGGCTAGCGGGAGGGCTGGGTCTGATACGCAGTATTTT
TRBV27	TRBJ2-2	-	-	CASSLRYTGELFF	TGTGCCAGCAGTCTACGGTACACCGGGGAGCTGTTTTTT
TRBV7-3	TRBJ2-5	-	-	CASSLYGEFGETQYF	TGTGCCAGCAGCTTATATGGGGAATTCGGCGAGACCCAGTACTTC
TRBV5-4	TRBJ1-1	TRBD1	-	CASSTGTGLGTEAFF	TGTGCCAGCAGCACGGGGACAGGGCTGGGTACTGAAGCTTTCTTT
TRBV7-8	TRBJ1-1	-	-	CASSLALRGDTEAFF	TGTGCCAGCAGCTTAGCGCTTCGTGGGGATACTGAAGCTTTCTTT
TRBV27	TRBJ1-4	TRBD1	-	CASMRSWDRVEKLFF	TGTGCCAGCATGAGGTCGTGGGACAGGGTCGAAAAACTGTTTTTT
TRBV30	TRBJ2-1	TRBD2	-	CAWSLEREGQFDEQFF	TGTGCCTGGAGTCTCGAGCGGGAGGGCCAGTTCGATGAGCAGTTCTTC
TRBV5-6	TRBJ1-2	-	-	CASSYQDRRYGYTF	TGTGCCAGCAGTTACCAGGACAGACGGTATGGCTACACCTTC
TRBV7-6	TRBJ2-2	-	once	CASSFTDRDTGELFF	TGTGCCAGCAGCTTTACCGACAGAGATACCGGGGAGCTGTTTTTT
TRBV5-6	TRBJ2-7	TRBD1	-	CASSLGGQGSYEQYF	TGTGCCAGCAGCTTGGGGGGACAGGGTTCCTACGAGCAGTACTTC
TRBV7-8	TRBJ1-5	-	-	CASSLPNRGGSNQPQHF	TGTGCCAGCAGCTTACCAAATCGGGGTGGTAGCAATCAGCCCCAGCATTTT
TRBV12-5	TRBJ2-2	TRBD2	once	CASGPPPTSGSLRGTGELFF	TGTGCTAGTGGCCCTCCCCCGACTAGCGGGAGCCTACGAGGAACCGGGGAGCTGTTTTTT
TRBV29-1	TRBJ2-7	-	once	CSVEVPGRGYEQYF	TGCAGCGTTGAGGTCCCCGGCAGGGGTTACGAGCAGTACTTC
TRBV4-1	TRBJ2-7	TRBD2	once	CASSQDSLGGSYEQYF	TGCGCCAGCAGCCAAGATTCTCTCGGCGGGAGCTACGAGCAGTACTTC
TRBV7-8	TRBJ2-5	-	-	CASSLEARLEAQETQYF	TGTGCCAGCAGCTTAGAAGCCCGGTTGGAGGCCCAAGAGACCCAGTACTTC
TRBV2	TRBJ1-2	-	-	CASSPGQEYYGYTF	TGTGCCAGCAGTCCCGGGCAGGAATACTATGGCTACACCTTC
TRBV20-1	TRBJ1-4	-	-	CSASPANNEKLFF	TGCAGTGCTAGTCCAGCGAATAATGAAAAACTGTTTTTT
TRBV27	TRBJ1-2	-	-	CASSPAGVYGYTF	TGTGCCAGCAGTCCAGCCGGGGTGTATGGCTACACCTTC
TRBV15	TRBJ1-5	-	-	CATSREGFLGPQHF	TGTGCCACCAGCAGAGAAGGCTTCCTCGGGCCCCAGCATTTT
TRBV9	TRBJ2-7	-	-	CASSRTMGSYEQYF	TGTGCCAGCAGCCGTACCATGGGCTCCTACGAGCAGTACTTC
TRBV27	TRBJ2-5	TRBD2	-	CASSLDWTRRETQYF	TGTGCCAGCAGTTTAGACTGGACTAGAAGAGAGACCCAGTACTTC
TRBV9	TRBJ2-3	-	-	CASSARYRDNTDTQYF	TGTGCCAGCAGCGCCCGCTACAGGGATAATACAGATACGCAGTATTTT
TRBV27	TRBJ1-2	-	-	CASSLPGREYGYTF	TGTGCCAGCAGTTTACCCGGACGGGAATATGGCTACACCTTC
TRBV11-1	TRBJ2-7	-	-	CASSPSDYYEQYF	TGTGCCAGCAGCCCATCCGATTACTACGAGCAGTACTTC
TRBV7-9	TRBJ1-1	-	-	CASSLDRNTEAFF	TGTGCCAGCAGCCTCGACCGGAACACTGAAGCTTTCTTT
TRBV19	TRBJ2-5	-	-	CASSKGRMNQETQYF	TGTGCCAGTAGTAAGGGACGGATGAACCAAGAGACCCAGTACTTC
TRBV5-1	TRBJ2-1	-	-	CASSLARSSYNEQFF	TGCGCCAGCAGCTTGGCCAGGAGCTCCTACAATGAGCAGTTCTTC
TRBV28	TRBJ2-3	-	-	CASRVPGRTDTQYF	TGTGCTAGCAGAGTCCCGGGGCGCACAGATACGCAGTATTTT
TRBV5-1	TRBJ2-7	-	-	CASSEPPGQKTYEQYF	TGCGCCAGCAGCGAGCCCCCCGGACAGAAAACCTACGAGCAGTACTTC
TRBV12-3/TRBV12-4	TRBJ1-5	-	-	CASTFGVRQPQHF	TGTGCCAGCACCTTCGGGGTGCGGCAGCCCCAGCATTTT
TRBV24-1	TRBJ2-1	TRBD1	once	CATSPARTGGVTPTGTIDNEQFF	TGTGCCACCAGCCCCGCGCGGACAGGGGGAGTAACGCCGACCGGGACTATAGACAATGAGCAGTTCTTC
TRBV9	TRBJ2-3	TRBD2	-	CASSAPTSGNPDTQYF	TGTGCCAGCAGCGCGCCGACTAGCGGGAACCCAGATACGCAGTATTTT
TRBV25-1	TRBJ2-7	TRBD1	-	CASRGTGGYEQYF	TGTGCCAGCAGGGGGACAGGGGGCTACGAGCAGTACTTC
TRBV30	TRBJ1-1	-	-	CAWSYRTNTEAFF	TGTGCCTGGAGTTACAGGACGAACACTGAAGCTTTCTTT
TRBV6-1	TRBJ2-7	-	once	CASSEAYWVTYEQYF	TGTGCCAGCAGTGAAGCGTATTGGGTCACCTACGAGCAGTACTTC
TRBV30	TRBJ2-7	-	-	CAWSSDYEQYF	TGTGCCTGGAGCTCTGATTACGAGCAGTACTTC
TRBV5-4	TRBJ1-2	-	-	CASSLVSGDGYTF	TGTGCCAGCAGCTTGGTTTCAGGGGATGGCTACACCTTC